One and the same sample provided the 9 T cell receptor beta chains below, sequenced in a study of T-cell memory formation after mild COVID-19. TCRdb used MiXCR to reprocess the 5' RACE reads, holding one entry per CDR3 protein. The top ten clones hold roughly an eighth of a sample with under 400,000 distinct CDR3 sequences, around 20% of them seen once. What was sequenced was PBMCs or a T cell subset sorted from them (not recorded which). The source of these receptors is an adult woman who had mild COVID-19 (a few samples of this study predate the infection). Cell type and time point are not known.

This clonotype came up a few times. The genes are TRBV7-8 and TRBJ2-2; D remains unclear. Germline CDR1 is SGHVS and CDR2 is FQNEAQ. The CDR3 is 14 amino acids. V gave up 2 bases and J gave up 1 base, with 5 bases separating them. The CDR3 DNA follows: TGTGCCAGCAGCTTACTAGGGAACACCGGGGAGCTGTTTTTT. Amino acids: CASSLLGNTGELFF.

In its sample, this clonotype was seen a few times. This chain links TRBV12-3 or TRBV12-4 with TRBJ1-2; tentative D call: TRBD1 (6 bases). The CDR3 totals 14 residues. V lost 5 bases, J lost 4 bases, and 14 bases lay in between. In nucleotides, the CDR3 is TGTGCCAGCAGTCTACTACAGGGTACCTATGGCTACACCTTC. Translated, it gives CASSLLQGTYGYTF.

This clonotype was counted at least ten times. The chain recombines TRBV7-9 with TRBJ2-7, with 7 bases aligning to TRBD2. V was pared by 3 bases and J by 2 bases, with 4 bases of the junction left unmatched. This CDR3 has 14 amino acids. Looked up from germline, CDR1 is SEHNR and CDR2 is FQNEAQ (reference sequence). The CDR3 DNA follows: TGTGCCAGCAGCTTTGCTAGCGGACCCTACGAGCAGTACTTC. This gives the protein CASSFASGPYEQYF.

The V gene is TRBV12-3 or TRBV12-4, the J gene TRBJ2-7; the match to TRBD1 covers 8 bases. This CDR3 has 14 residues. The V and J ends lost 5 bases and 2 bases, in that order; junction bases with no gene match: 5. CDR3 protein: CASSLLDRAYEQYF. In nucleotides, the CDR3 is TGTGCCAGCAGTCTTCTGGACAGGGCCTACGAGCAGTACTTC.

The chain employs TRBV5-1 and TRBJ1-2, with a tentative D call TRBD1 (6 bases). Germline V lookup: CDR1 SGHRS, CDR2 YFSETQ. Trimming shortened V by 0 bases and J by 4 bases, and 16 bases separated the two germline ends. CDR3 length equals 16 residues. The CDR3 protein is CASSLDAGGYSYGYTF. CDR3 nucleotide sequence: TGCGCCAGCAGCTTGGATGCGGGGGGCTATAGCTATGGCTACACCTTC.

The chain combines TRBV6-1 with TRBJ2-3; TRBD2 is a possible D gene (7 bases). V was pared by 7 bases and J by 4 bases, with 12 bases between. The CDR3 has 13 amino acids. Looked up from germline, CDR1 is MNHNS and CDR2 is SASEGT. The CDR3 region has the DNA TGTGCCAGCATAACAGGGAGGGCAGATACGCAGTATTTT. The encoded protein is CASITGRADTQYF.

The rearrangement joins TRBV4-1 to TRBJ1-1, with a weak D call TRBD1 (6 bases). Trimming shortened V by 1 base and J by 5 bases, and 11 bases separated the two germline ends. Germline loops: CDR1 MGHRA, CDR2 YSYEKL. The CDR3 is 14 residues long. CDR3: CASSQGRGGTEAFF. CDR3 sequence (DNA): TGCGCCAGCAGCCAAGGCAGGGGTGGAACTGAAGCTTTCTTT.

A few counts support this clonotype. This sequence joins TRBV29-1 and TRBJ2-7; 8 positions agree with TRBD2. Unmatched junction bases numbered 8, after V lost 2 bases and J lost 2 bases. The CDR3 is made up of 15 amino acids. Germline-derived CDR1 and CDR2 are SQVTM and ANQGSEA. The CDR3 spells CSVESSGSSTYEQYF. The CDR3 DNA reads TGCAGCGTTGAATCAAGCGGGAGCTCTACCTACGAGCAGTACTTC.

V gene TRBV9 combines with J gene TRBJ1-5, with 8 bases identical to TRBD1. V was clipped by 0 bases and J by 1 base; unmatched bases: 9. CDR1 SGDLS and CDR2 YYNGEE come from the germline V gene. This CDR3 comprises 18 residues. CDR3 loop: CASSVGPGRQGSNQPQHF. CDR3 nucleotide sequence: TGTGCCAGCAGCGTAGGTCCCGGTAGACAGGGGAGCAATCAGCCCCAGCATTTT.